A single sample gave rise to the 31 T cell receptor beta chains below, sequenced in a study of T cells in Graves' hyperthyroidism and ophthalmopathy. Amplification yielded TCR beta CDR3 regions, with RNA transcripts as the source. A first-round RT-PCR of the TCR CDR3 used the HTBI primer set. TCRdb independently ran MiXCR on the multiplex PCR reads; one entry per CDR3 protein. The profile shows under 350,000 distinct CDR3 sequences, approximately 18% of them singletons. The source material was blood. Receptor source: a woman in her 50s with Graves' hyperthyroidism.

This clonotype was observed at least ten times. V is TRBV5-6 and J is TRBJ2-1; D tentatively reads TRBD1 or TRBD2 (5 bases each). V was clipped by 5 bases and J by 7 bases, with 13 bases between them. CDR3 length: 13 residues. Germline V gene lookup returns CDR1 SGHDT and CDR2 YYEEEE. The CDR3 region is CASRGPPANEQFF. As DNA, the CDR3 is TGTGCCAGCAGGGGACCGCCAGCAAATGAGCAGTTCTTC.

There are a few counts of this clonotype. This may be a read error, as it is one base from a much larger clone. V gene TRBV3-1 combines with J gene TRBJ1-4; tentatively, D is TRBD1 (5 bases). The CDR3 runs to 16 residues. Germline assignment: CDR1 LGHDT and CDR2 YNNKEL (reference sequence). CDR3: CVSSPSPGSTNEKLFF. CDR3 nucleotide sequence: TGTGTCAGCAGCCCATCACCAGGGTCAACTAATGAAAAACTGTTTTTT. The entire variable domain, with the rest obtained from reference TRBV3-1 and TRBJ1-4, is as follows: DTAVSQTPKYLVTQMGNDKSIKCEQNLGHDTMYWYKQDSKKFLKIMFSYNNKELIINETVPNRFSPKSPDKAHLNLHINSLELGDSAVYFCVSSPSPGSTNEKLFFGSGTQLSVL.

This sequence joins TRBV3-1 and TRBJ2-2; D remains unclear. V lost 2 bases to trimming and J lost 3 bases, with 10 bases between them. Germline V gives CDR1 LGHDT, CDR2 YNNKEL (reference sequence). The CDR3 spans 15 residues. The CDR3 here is CASSQRPFYTGELFF. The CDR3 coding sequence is TGTGCCAGCAGCCAAAGGCCGTTCTACACCGGGGAGCTGTTTTTT.

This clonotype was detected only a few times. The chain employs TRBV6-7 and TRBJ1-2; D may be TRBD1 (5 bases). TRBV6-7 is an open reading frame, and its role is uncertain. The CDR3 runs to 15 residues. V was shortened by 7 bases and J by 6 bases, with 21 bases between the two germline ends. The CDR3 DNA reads TGTGCCAGCACTCGCTTACCTAGAGGGACGGATGGCTACACCTTC. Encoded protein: CASTRLPRGTDGYTF.

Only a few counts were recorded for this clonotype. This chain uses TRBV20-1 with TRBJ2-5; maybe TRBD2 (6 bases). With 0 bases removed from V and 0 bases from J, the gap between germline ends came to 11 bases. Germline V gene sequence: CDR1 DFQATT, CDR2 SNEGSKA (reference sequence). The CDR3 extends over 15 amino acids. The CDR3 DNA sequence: TGCAGTGCTAGAGATTCCGCGGGACACCAAGAGACCCAGTACTTC. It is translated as CSARDSAGHQETQYF.

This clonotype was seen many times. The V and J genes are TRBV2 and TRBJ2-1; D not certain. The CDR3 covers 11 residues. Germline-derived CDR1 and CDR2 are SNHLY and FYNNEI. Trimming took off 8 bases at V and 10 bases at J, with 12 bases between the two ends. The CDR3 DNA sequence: TGTGCCAGCCGACTGTACGGGGAGCAGTTCTTC. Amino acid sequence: CASRLYGEQFF.

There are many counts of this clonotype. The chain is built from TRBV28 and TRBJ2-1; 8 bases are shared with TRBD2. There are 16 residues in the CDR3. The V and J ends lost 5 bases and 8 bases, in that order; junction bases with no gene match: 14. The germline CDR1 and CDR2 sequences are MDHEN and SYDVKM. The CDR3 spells CASSPTPGLGEDEQFF. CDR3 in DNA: TGTGCCAGCAGTCCGACCCCGGGACTAGGTGAAGATGAGCAGTTCTTC.

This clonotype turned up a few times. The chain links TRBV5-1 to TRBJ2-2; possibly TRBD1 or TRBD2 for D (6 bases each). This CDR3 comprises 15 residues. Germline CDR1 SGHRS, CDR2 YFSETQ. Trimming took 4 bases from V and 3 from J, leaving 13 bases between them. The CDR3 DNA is TGCGCCAGCAGCGGATACAGGGAGGACACCGGGGAGCTGTTTTTT. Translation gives CASSGYREDTGELFF.

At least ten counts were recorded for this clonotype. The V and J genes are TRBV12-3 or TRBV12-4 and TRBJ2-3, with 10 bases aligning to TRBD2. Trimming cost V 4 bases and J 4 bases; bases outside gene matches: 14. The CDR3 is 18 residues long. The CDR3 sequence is CASSSRGKISGRPDTQYF. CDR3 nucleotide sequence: TGTGCCAGCAGTTCCCGGGGAAAAATTAGCGGGAGGCCAGATACGCAGTATTTT.

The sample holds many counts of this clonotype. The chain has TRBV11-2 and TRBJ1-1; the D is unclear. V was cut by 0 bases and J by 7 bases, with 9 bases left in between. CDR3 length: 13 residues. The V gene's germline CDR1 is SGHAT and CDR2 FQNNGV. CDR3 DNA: TGTGCCAGCAGCTTAGACCCCGGATTTGAAGCTTTCTTT. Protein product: CASSLDPGFEAFF.

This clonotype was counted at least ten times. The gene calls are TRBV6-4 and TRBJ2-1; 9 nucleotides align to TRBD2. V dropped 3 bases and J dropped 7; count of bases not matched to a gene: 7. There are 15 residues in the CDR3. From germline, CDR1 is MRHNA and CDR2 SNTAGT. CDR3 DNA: TGTGCCAGCAGTGAGGCGACTAGCGGATTTAATGAGCAGTTCTTC. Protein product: CASSEATSGFNEQFF.

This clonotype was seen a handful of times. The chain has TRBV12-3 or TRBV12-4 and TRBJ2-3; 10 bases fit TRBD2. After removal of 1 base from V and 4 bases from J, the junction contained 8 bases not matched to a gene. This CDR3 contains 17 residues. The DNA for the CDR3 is TGTGCCAGCAGTTTAGGGCCTAGCGGGAGTGGGGCAGATACGCAGTATTTT. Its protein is CASSLGPSGSGADTQYF.

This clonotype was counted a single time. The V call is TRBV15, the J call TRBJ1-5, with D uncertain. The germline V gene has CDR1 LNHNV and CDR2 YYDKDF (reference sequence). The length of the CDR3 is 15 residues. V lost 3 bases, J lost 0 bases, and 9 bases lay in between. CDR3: CATSRRSASNQPQHF. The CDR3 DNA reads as TGTGCCACCAGCAGGAGGTCGGCTAGCAATCAGCCCCAGCATTTT.

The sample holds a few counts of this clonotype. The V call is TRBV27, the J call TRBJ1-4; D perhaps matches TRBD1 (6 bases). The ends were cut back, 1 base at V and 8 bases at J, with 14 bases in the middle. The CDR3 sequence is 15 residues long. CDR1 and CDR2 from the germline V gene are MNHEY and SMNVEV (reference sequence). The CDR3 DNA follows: TGTGCCAGCAGTTTATGGGGGGGCGCCGGCGAAAAACTGTTTTTT. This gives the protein CASSLWGGAGEKLFF.

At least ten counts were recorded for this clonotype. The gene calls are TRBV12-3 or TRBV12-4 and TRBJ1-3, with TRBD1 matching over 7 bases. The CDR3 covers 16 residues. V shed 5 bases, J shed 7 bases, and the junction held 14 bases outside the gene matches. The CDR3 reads CASSQTLPGGSNTIYF. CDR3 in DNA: TGTGCCAGCAGTCAGACCCTGCCAGGGGGATCGAACACCATATATTTT.

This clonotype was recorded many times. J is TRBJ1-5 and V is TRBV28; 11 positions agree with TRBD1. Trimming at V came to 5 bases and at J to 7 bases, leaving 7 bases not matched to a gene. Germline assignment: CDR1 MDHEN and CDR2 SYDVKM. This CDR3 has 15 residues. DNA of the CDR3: TGTGCCAGCAGTAACGGACAGGGGGCAAGGCAGCCCCAGCATTTT. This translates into CASSNGQGARQPQHF. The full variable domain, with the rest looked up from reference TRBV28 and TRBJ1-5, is DVKVTQSSRYLVKRTGEKVFLECVQDMDHENMFWYRQDPGLGLRLIYFSYDVKMKEKGDIPEGYSVSREKKERFSLILESASTNQTSMYLCASSNGQGARQPQHFGDGTRLSIL.

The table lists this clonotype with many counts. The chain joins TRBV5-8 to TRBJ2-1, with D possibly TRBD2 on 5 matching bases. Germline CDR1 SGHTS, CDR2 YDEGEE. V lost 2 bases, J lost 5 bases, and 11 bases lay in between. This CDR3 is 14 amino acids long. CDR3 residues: CASSFRGWDNEQFF. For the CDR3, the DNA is TGTGCCAGCAGCTTCCGCGGGTGGGACAATGAGCAGTTCTTC.

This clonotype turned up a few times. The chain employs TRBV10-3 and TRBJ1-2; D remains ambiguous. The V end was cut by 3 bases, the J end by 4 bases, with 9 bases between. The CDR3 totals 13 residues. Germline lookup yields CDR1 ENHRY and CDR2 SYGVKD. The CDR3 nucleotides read TGTGCCATCAGTGACACCTTTCTCTATGGCTACACCTTC. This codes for CAISDTFLYGYTF.

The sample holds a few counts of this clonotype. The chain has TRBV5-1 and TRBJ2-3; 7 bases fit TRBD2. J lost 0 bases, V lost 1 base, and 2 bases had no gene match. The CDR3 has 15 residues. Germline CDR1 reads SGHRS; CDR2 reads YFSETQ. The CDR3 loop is CASSLSGVSTDTQYF. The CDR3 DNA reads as TGCGCCAGCAGCTTGAGCGGGGTCAGCACAGATACGCAGTATTTT.

CDR3 protein: CSARDRDLAGTYEQYF. For the CDR3, the DNA is TGCAGTGCTAGAGATAGGGACCTAGCGGGGACCTACGAGCAGTACTTC. V usage is TRBV20-1 and J usage is TRBJ2-7, with 9 bases fitting TRBD2. The CDR3 contains 16 residues. Germline V gene lookup returns CDR1 DFQATT and CDR2 SNEGSKA (reference sequence). With V trimmed by 0 bases and J by 2 bases, 8 bases remained unmatched.

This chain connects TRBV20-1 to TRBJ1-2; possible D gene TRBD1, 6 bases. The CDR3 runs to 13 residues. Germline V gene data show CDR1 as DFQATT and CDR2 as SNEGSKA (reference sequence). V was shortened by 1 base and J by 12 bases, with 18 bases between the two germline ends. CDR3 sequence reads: CSARVTGSQSDTF. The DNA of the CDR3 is TGCAGTGCTAGAGTTACAGGGAGCCAGTCGGACACCTTC.

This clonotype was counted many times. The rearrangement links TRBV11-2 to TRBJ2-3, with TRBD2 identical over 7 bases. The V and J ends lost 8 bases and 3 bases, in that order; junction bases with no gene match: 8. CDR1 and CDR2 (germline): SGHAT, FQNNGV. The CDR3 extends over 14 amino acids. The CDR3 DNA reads TGTGCCAGCGGACTAGGGCTTATTACAGATACGCAGTATTTT. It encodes CASGLGLITDTQYF.

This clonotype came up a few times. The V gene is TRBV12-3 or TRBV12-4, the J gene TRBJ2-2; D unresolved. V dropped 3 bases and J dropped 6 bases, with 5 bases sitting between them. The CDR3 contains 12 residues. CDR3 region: CASSFFPGELFF. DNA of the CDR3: TGTGCCAGCAGTTTTTTCCCCGGGGAGCTGTTTTTT.

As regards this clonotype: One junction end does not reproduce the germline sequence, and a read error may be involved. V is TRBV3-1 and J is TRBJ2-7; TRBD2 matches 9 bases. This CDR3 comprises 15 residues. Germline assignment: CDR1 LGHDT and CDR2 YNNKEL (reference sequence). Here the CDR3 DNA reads TGTGCCAACAGCCAAGATCATAGCGGGAGCCACGAGCAGTACTTC. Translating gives CANSQDHSGSHEQYF.

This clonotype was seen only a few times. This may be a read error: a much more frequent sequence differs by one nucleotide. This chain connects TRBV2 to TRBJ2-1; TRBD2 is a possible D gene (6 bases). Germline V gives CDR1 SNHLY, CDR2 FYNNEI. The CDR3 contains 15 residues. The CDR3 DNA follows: TGTGGCAGCAGTGAGGGGCGGGGACCCTACAATGAGCAGTTCTTC. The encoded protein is CGSSEGRGPYNEQFF.

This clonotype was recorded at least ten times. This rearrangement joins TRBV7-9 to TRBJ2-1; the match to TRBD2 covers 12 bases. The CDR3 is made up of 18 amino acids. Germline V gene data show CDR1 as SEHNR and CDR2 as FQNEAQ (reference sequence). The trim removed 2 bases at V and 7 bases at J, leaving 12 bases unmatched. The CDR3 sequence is CASSLPSGRAFEYNEQFF. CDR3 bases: TGTGCCAGCAGCTTACCTAGCGGGAGGGCGTTCGAGTATAATGAGCAGTTCTTC.

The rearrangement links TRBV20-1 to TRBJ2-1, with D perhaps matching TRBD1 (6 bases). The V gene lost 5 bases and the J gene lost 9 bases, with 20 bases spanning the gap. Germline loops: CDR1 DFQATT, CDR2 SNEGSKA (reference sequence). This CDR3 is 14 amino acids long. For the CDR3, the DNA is TGCAGTGCTCCTACAGGGACGATCTGGAGTGAGCAGTTCTTC. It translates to CSAPTGTIWSEQFF.

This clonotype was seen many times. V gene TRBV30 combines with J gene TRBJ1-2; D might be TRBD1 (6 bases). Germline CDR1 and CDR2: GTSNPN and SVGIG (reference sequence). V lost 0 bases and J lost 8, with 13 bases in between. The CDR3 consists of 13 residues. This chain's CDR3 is CAWSVTGTRGYTF. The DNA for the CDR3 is TGTGCCTGGAGTGTAACAGGGACGAGGGGCTACACCTTC.

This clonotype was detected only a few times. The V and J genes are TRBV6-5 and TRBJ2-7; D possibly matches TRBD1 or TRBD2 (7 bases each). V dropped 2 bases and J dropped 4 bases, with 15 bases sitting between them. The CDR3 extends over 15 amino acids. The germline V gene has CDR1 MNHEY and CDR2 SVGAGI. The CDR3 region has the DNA TGTGCCAGCAGTTACGCGGGAGTGGACAGGTACGAGCAGTACTTC. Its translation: CASSYAGVDRYEQYF.

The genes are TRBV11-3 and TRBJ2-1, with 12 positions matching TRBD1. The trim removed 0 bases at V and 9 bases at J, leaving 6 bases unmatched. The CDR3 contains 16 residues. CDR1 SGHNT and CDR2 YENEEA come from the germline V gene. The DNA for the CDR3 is TGTGCCAGCAGCTTAGATTCGGGACAGGGGGCTACTGAGCAGTTCTTC. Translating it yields CASSLDSGQGATEQFF.

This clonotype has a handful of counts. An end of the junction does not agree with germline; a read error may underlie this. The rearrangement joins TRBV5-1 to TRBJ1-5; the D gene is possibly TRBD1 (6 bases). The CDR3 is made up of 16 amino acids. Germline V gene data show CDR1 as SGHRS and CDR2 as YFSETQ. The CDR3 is CASSEYHRVSNQPQHF. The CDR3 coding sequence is TGTGCCAGCAGCGAGTACCACAGGGTTAGCAATCAGCCCCAGCATTTT.